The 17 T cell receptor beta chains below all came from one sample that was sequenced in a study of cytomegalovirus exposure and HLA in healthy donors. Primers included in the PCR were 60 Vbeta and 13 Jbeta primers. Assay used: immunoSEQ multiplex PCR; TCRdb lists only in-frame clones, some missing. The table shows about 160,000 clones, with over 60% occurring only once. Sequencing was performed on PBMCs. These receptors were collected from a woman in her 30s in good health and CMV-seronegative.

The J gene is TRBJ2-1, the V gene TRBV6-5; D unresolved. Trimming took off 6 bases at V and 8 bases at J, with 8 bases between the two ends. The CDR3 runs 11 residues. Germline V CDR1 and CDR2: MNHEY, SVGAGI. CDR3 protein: CASRRLDEQFF. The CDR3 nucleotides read TGTGCCAGCAGACGTTTAGATGAGCAGTTCTTC.

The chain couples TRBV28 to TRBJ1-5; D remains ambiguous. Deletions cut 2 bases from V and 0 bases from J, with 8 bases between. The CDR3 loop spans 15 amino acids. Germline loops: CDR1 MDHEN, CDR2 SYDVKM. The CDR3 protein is CASSLPYISNQPQHF. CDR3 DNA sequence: TGTGCCAGCAGTTTACCCTATATTAGCAATCAGCCCCAGCATTTT.

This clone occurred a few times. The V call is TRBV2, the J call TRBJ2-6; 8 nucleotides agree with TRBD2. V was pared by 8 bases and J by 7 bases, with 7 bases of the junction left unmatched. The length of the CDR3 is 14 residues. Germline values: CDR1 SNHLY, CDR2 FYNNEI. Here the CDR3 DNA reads TGTGCCAGCGTAAATACTAGCGGCGCCAACGTCCTGACTTTC. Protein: CASVNTSGANVLTF.

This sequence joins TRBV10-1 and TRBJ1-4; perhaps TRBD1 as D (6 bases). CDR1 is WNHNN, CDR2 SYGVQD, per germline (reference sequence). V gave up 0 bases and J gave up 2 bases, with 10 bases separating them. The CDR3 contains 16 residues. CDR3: CASSESGHWTNEKLFF. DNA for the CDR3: TGCGCCAGCAGTGAGTCGGGACATTGGACTAATGAAAAACTGTTTTTT.

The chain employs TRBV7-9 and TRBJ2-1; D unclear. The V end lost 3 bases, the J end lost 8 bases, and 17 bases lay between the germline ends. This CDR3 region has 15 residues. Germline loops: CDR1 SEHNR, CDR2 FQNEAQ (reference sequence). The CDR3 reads CASSFLVSGRDEQFF. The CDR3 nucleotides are TGTGCCAGCAGCTTCCTCGTATCCGGCCGGGATGAGCAGTTCTTC.

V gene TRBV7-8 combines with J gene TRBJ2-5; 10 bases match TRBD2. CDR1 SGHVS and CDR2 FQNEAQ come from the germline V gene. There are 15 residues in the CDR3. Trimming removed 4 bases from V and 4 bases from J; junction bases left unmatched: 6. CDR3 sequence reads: CASSSRTSGSETQYF. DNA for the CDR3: TGTGCCAGCAGCTCCCGGACTAGCGGTTCAGAGACCCAGTACTTC.

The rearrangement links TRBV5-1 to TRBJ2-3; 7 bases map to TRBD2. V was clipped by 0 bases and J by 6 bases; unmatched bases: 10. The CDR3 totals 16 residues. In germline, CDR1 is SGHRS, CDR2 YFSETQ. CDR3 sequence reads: CASSLGLAPIRDTQYF. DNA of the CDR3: TGCGCCAGCAGCTTGGGACTAGCACCAATCCGGGATACGCAGTATTTT.

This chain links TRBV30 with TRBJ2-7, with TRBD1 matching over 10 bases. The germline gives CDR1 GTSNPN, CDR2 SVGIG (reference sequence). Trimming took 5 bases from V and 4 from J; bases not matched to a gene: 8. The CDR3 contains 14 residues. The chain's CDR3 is CAWAGDRGIYEQYF. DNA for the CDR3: TGTGCCTGGGCCGGGGACAGGGGAATTTACGAGCAGTACTTC.

The CDR3 nucleotides are TGTGCCAGCAGCGGGACAGATGAAAGAGCTTTCTTT. This codes for CASSGTDERAFF. This chain connects TRBV9 to TRBJ1-1; D possibly corresponds to TRBD1 (6 bases). Germline V gives CDR1 SGDLS, CDR2 YYNGEE. The CDR3 consists of 12 residues. V shed 3 bases and J shed 10 bases, with 13 bases lying between them.

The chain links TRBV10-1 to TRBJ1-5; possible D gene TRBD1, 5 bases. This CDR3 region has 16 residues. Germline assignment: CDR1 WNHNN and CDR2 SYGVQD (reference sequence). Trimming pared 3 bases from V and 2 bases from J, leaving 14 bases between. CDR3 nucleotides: TGCGCCAGCAGTGACTCCCCTGGGGGGTGCAATCAGCCCCAGCATTTT. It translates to CASSDSPGGCNQPQHF.

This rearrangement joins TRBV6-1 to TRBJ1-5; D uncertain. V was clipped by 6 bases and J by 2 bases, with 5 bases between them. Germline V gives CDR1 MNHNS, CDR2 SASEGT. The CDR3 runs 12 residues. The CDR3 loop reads CASSRGNQPQHF. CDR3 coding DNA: TGTGCCAGCAGCCGAGGCAATCAGCCCCAGCATTTT.

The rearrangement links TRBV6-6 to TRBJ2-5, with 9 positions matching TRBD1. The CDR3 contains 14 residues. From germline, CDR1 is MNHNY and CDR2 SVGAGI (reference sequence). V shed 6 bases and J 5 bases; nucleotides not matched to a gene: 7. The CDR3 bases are TGTGCCAGCAGAAGACAGGGGGAAGGGGAGACCCAGTACTTC. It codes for CASRRQGEGETQYF.

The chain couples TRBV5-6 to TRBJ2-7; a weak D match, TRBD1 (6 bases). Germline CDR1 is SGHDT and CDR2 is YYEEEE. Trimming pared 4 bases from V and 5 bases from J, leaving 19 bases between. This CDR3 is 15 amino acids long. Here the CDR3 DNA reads TGTGCCAGCAGCCCGATGGACAGTCTATCTAACGAGCAGTACTTC. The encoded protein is CASSPMDSLSNEQYF. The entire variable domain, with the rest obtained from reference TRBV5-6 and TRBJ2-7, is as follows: DAGVTQSPTHLIKTRGQQVTLRCSPKSGHDTVSWYQQALGQGPQFIFQYYEEEERQRGNFPDRFSGHQFPNYSSELNVNALLLGDSALYLCASSPMDSLSNEQYFGPGTRLTVT.

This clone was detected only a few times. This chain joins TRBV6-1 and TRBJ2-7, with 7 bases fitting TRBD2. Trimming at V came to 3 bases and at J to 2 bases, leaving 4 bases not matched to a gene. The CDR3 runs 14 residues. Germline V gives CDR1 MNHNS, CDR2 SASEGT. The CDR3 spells CASSERGIAYEQYF. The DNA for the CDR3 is TGTGCCAGCAGTGAGCGGGGGATTGCCTACGAGCAGTACTTC.

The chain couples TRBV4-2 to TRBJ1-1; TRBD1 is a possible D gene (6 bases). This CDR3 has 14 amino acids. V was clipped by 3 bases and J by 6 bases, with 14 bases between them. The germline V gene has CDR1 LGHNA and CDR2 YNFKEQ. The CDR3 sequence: CASSQLGAFAEAFF. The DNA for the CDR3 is TGTGCCAGCAGCCAGTTGGGGGCCTTCGCTGAAGCTTTCTTT.

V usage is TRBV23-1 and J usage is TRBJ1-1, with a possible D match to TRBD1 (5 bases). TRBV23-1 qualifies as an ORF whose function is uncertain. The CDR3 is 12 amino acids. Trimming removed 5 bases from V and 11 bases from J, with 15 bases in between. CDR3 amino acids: CASSDGPEGAFF. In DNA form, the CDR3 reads TGCGCCAGCAGTGACGGCCCGGAGGGGGCTTTCTTT.

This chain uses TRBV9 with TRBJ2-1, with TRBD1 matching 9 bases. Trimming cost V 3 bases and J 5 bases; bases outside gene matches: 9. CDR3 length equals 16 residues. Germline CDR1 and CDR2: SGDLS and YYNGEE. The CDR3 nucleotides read TGTGCCAGCAGCGAACAGGGGGCTGTCAGAAACAATGAGCAGTTCTTC. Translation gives CASSEQGAVRNNEQFF. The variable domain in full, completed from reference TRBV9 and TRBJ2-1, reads DSGVTQTPKHLITATGQRVTLRCSPRSGDLSVYWYQQSLDQGLQFLIQYYNGEERAKGNILERFSAQQFPDLHSELNLSSLELGDSALYFCASSEQGAVRNNEQFFGPGTRLTVL.